This is a list of T cell receptor beta chains from one sample in a study of shared clonotypes between healthy human individuals. Only in-frame clones appear in the TCRdb table, and some are missing; sequencing was by immunoSEQ multiplex PCR. The sample consists of about 2.1 million clones, 80% to 95% of them appearing once. The sample consisted of naive CD8+ T cells from PBMCs. Source of these receptors: a man aged 18 to 35 in good health. Some clones in this sample may be carry-over from other donors' samples. The conserved cysteine and the conserved F or W are not part of the CDR3 here. D genes are given only for firm matches.

j_call v_call d_call cdr3_length cdr3_aa
TRBJ2-7 TRBV29-1 TRBD1 13 SAKGDRGSPWEQY
TRBJ1-3 TRBV27 - 15 ASRLTGTQTSGNTIY
TRBJ1-2 TRBV5-4 TRBD1 14 ASRSLQGDLNYGYT
TRBJ2-2 TRBV9 - 11 ASAYGVTGELF
TRBJ2-7 TRBV6-5 TRBD1 12 ASSYKQGARFQY
TRBJ2-5 TRBV27 - 13 ASSWGPGGQETQY
TRBJ2-3 TRBV7-9 TRBD1 11 AGMDRGKDTQY
TRBJ2-7 TRBV27 - 11 ASSLRGTYEQY
TRBJ1-2 TRBV4-1 - 15 ASSQGPGGAPPYGYT
TRBJ1-4 TRBV27 - 12 ASSFTGGFGKLF
TRBJ2-7 TRBV29-1 - 13 SARTTMAGPYEQY
TRBJ2-7 TRBV2 - 14 ASRGRAGQNVYEQY
TRBJ2-1 TRBV11-2 TRBD1 9 ASSLGDRGL
TRBJ2-3 TRBV27 TRBD1 14 ASRPRDRARTDTQY